This T cell receptor (beta chain) was retrieved from a study of blood T cell repertoires in COVID-19. Study summary: Sources were T cells, B-cell-depleted T cells, or PBMCs; the material itself was cDNA or gDNA.

Libraries were prepared by immunoSEQ multiplex PCR; TCRdb keeps only in-frame clonotypes and omits some of them. Of 150,000 to 200,000 clones listed, about nine tenths are singletons. The sample was peripheral blood. The TCR comes from a man in his 70s with acute or convalescent COVID-19.

The CDR3 DNA is TGTGCCAGCAGCTTAGTTCCTAGCGGGAGTGGGTACCAAGAGACCCAGTACTTC. Amino acids: CASSLVPSGSGYQETQYF. This chain joins TRBV11-2 and TRBJ2-5; 10 bases agree with TRBD2. In germline, CDR1 is SGHAT, CDR2 FQNNGV. Unmatched junction bases numbered 8, after V lost 1 base and J lost 0 bases. There are 18 residues in the CDR3.